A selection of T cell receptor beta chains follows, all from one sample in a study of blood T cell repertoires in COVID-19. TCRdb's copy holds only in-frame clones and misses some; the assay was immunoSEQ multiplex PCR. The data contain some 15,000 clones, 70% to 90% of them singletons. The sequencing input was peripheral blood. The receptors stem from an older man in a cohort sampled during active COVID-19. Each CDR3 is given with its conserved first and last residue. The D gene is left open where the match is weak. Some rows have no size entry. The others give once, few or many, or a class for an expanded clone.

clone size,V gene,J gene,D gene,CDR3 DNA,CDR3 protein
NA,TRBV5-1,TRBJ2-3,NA,TGCGCCAGCAGCTTGACGGGAGCGGGCCGGAGCACAGATACGCAGTATTTT,CASSLTGAGRSTDTQYF
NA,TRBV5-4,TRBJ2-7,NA,TGTGCCAGCAGCCTGTACAGGGAAGCAAACGAGCAGTACTTC,CASSLYREANEQYF
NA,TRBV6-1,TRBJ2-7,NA,TGTGCCAGCAGTGAAGGTAGAGGGGGCTACGAGCAGTACTTC,CASSEGRGGYEQYF
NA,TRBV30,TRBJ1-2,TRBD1,TGTGCCTGGAGCCTCCTGGACAGGGGGTATGGCTACACCTTC,CAWSLLDRGYGYTF
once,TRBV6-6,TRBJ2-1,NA,TGTGCCAGCAACGAGGAGGGTCGGCAGTTCTTC,CASNEEGRQFF
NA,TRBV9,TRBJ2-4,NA,TGTGCCAGCAGTCAGGGGAACATTCAGTACTTC,CASSQGNIQYF
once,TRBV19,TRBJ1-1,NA,TGTGCCAGTAGTTCACAGGTAAACACTGAAGCTTTCTTT,CASSSQVNTEAFF
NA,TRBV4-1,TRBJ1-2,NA,TGCGCCAGCAGCCAAGTTCCAATTAGGCAGAGCAACTATAGTGGCTACACCTTC,CASSQVPIRQSNYSGYTF
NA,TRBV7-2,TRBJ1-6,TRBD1,TGTGCCAGCAGCTTAGGAAGATACGACAGGGGATCTGGTTCACCCCTCCACTTT,CASSLGRYDRGSGSPLHF
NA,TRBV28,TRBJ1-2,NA,TGTGCCATTACTAGCCGAGGGGAGAATGGCTACACCTTC,CAITSRGENGYTF
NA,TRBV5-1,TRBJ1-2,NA,TGCGCCAGCAGCTTGTTGGGGGCGGATGGCTACACCTTC,CASSLLGADGYTF
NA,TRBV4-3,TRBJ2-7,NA,TGCGCCAGCAGCCAAGAGTACGCAGGGAACTACGAGCAGTACTTC,CASSQEYAGNYEQYF
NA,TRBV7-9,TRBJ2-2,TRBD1,TGTGCCAGCTTAGACAGGGCCGACACCGGGGAGCTGTTTTTT,CASLDRADTGELFF
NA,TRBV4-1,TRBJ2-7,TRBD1,TGCGCCAGCAGCCCATCACCTGGACAGGGCTACGACGAGCAGTACTTC,CASSPSPGQGYDEQYF
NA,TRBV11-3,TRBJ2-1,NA,TGTGCCAGCAGCTCAGGGTATGAGCAGTTCTTC,CASSSGYEQFF
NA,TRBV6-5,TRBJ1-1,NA,TGTGCCAGCAGTTACGTGGTGAGAGACACTGAAGCTTTCTTT,CASSYVVRDTEAFF
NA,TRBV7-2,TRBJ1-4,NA,TGTGCCAGCAGCTTAGTGGCTAGTGCTGATGCTAGACTGTTTTTT,CASSLVASADARLFF
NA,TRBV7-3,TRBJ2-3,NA,TGTGCCAGCAGCTTAGGGCCTGGACGGGAGAGGGGTGGAGATACGCAGTATTTT,CASSLGPGRERGGDTQYF
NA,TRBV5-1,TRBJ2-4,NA,TGCGCCAGCAGCTTGGATCGGCAGGGGCTAGCCAAAAACATTCAGTACTTC,CASSLDRQGLAKNIQYF
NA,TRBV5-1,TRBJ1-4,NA,TGCGCCAGCAGCTTGGATGTAGGGGCTAATGAAAAACTGTTTTTT,CASSLDVGANEKLFF
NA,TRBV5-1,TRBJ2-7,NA,TGCGCCAGCAGCCCCACGACAGGACCCTACGAGCAGTACTTC,CASSPTTGPYEQYF
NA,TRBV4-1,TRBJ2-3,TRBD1,TGCGCCAGCAGCCAAGATAGTTCGGGACAGGGGAGGGGCACGGATACGCAGTATTTT,CASSQDSSGQGRGTDTQYF
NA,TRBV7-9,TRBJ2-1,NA,TGTGCCAGCAGCTTACGGCGCCAGGGGATCCACAATGAGCAGTTCTTC,CASSLRRQGIHNEQFF
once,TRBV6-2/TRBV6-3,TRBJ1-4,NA,TGTGCCAGCAGTTACCGGGGAAAACTGTTTTTT,CASSYRGKLFF
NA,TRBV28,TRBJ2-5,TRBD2,TGTGCCAGCAGTTTCTTGGGCGGGAGAAGGGAAGAGACCCAGTACTTC,CASSFLGGRREETQYF
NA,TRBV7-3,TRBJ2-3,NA,TGTGCCAGCAGCTTATCCGCAGATACGCAGTATTTT,CASSLSADTQYF
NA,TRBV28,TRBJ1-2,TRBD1,TGTGCCAGCAGTTCGGGACAGGAAGCCTATGGCTACACCTTC,CASSSGQEAYGYTF
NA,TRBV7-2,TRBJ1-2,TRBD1,TGTGCCAGCAGCTCCGGGACAGGGCTTCGCTATGGCTACACCTTC,CASSSGTGLRYGYTF
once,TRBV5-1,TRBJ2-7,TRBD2,TGCGCCAGCAGGGCCTACGGAAGCGGGAGGGTCAACGAGCAGTACTTC,CASRAYGSGRVNEQYF
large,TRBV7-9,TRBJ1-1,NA,TGTGCCAGCAGCCCTGGGACAATCGACACTGAAGCTTTCTTT,CASSPGTIDTEAFF
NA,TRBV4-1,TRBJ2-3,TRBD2,TGCGCCAGCAGCCAAGCCCTAACTAGCGGGAGGGCCGGGACAGATACGCAGTATTTT,CASSQALTSGRAGTDTQYF
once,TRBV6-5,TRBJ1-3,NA,TGTGCCAGCAGTTCTGAAATGGTGGAGTCTGGAAACACCATATATTTT,CASSSEMVESGNTIYF